This is a list of T cell receptor beta chains from one sample in a study of identical twins. TCRdb ran MiXCR on the 5' RACE reads and lists one entry per CDR3 protein. The sample has some 1,700,000 distinct CDR3 sequences, about 30% seen once. The sequenced sample consisted of cord blood. These receptors were taken from a newborn girl in good health. CDR3s include the opening cysteine and the closing phenylalanine or tryptophan. A D gene is named only where the DNA matches it firmly. The size of a clone is reported for some rows only, either as once, few or many, or as a class for expanded clones.

clone size	J gene	V gene	D gene	CDR3 protein	CDR3 DNA
few	TRBJ2-7	TRBV12-3/TRBV12-4	TRBD2	CASSFQLAGGGEQYF	TGTGCCAGCAGTTTTCAGCTAGCGGGAGGGGGCGAGCAGTACTTC
-	TRBJ1-5	TRBV6-6	-	CASSDDIGNQPQHF	TGTGCCAGCAGCGACGATATCGGCAATCAGCCCCAGCATTTT
-	TRBJ1-1	TRBV10-3	TRBD1	CAISVDREAEAFF	TGTGCCATCAGTGTTGACAGGGAGGCTGAAGCTTTCTTT
-	TRBJ1-2	TRBV10-1	-	CASSDFGDGYTF	TGCGCCAGCAGTGATTTCGGGGATGGCTACACCTTC
-	TRBJ2-1	TRBV2	TRBD2	CASRSASGSSYNEQFF	TGTGCCAGCAGGAGCGCTAGCGGGAGCTCCTACAATGAGCAGTTCTTC
-	TRBJ1-6	TRBV4-1	-	CASSQGVFSPLHF	TGCGCCAGCAGCCAAGGAGTCTTTTCACCCCTCCACTTT
-	TRBJ1-6	TRBV6-6	-	CASSTTVYPPLHF	TGTGCCAGCAGTACGACCGTGTATCCACCCCTCCACTTT
few	TRBJ1-2	TRBV3-1	-	CASSQERIGHRIDGYTF	TGTGCCAGCAGCCAAGAAAGAATAGGACACCGAATCGATGGCTACACCTTC
few	TRBJ2-1	TRBV9	TRBD2	CASSAPGLAVGNEQFF	TGTGCCAGCAGCGCCCCGGGACTAGCGGTCGGCAATGAGCAGTTCTTC
few	TRBJ1-2	TRBV28	TRBD1	CASSSNYRGTNYGYTF	TGTGCCAGCAGTTCCAACTACAGGGGCACTAACTATGGCTACACCTTC
-	TRBJ2-1	TRBV19	-	CASSIEASVGEQFF	TGTGCCAGTAGTATAGAGGCTAGCGTCGGTGAGCAGTTCTTC
few	TRBJ2-1	TRBV13	-	CASSSPPGTEQFF	TGTGCCAGCAGCTCTCCCCCGGGGACTGAGCAGTTCTTC
-	TRBJ2-7	TRBV28	TRBD2	CASSLHHSGTYEQYF	TGTGCCAGCAGTTTACACCATAGCGGGACCTACGAGCAGTACTTC
-	TRBJ2-1	TRBV12-3/TRBV12-4	TRBD1	CASSTAGTGYNEQFF	TGTGCCAGCAGCACGGCCGGGACAGGGTACAATGAGCAGTTCTTC
-	TRBJ2-7	TRBV6-5	-	CASSYTADPSYNEQYF	TGTGCCAGCAGTTACACGGCGGACCCCTCCTACAATGAGCAGTACTTC
few	TRBJ1-2	TRBV5-5	-	CASSLELGRLGYTF	TGTGCCAGCAGCTTGGAACTTGGACGTTTAGGCTACACCTTC
-	TRBJ2-3	TRBV3-1	-	CASSQDIGKVTDTQYF	TGTGCCAGCAGCCAAGATATCGGGAAGGTCACAGATACGCAGTATTTT
-	TRBJ2-5	TRBV11-2	TRBD2	CASSFRLAGGKYNEQYF	TGTGCCAGCAGCTTCAGACTAGCGGGAGGGAAATACAATGAGCAGTACTTC
-	TRBJ2-2	TRBV27	TRBD2	CASSLIPGLAGTGELFF	TGTGCCAGCAGTTTGATACCGGGACTAGCGGGGACCGGGGAGCTGTTTTTT
-	TRBJ2-4	TRBV24-1	-	CATRAGGNEQYF	TGTGCCACCCGGGCAGGGGGGAATGAGCAGTACTTC
few	TRBJ1-5	TRBV20-1	-	CSASYGSQPQHF	TGCAGTGCTAGTTACGGGTCTCAGCCCCAGCATTTT
-	TRBJ2-7	TRBV4-2	TRBD2	CASRATYSGRAVSYNEQYF	TGTGCCAGCAGGGCGACTTATAGCGGGAGGGCTGTCTCCTACAATGAGCAGTACTTC
few	TRBJ2-1	TRBV11-2	TRBD1	CASSFGTGGYEQFF	TGTGCCAGCAGCTTTGGGACAGGGGGCTATGAGCAGTTCTTC
many	TRBJ2-1	TRBV29-1	TRBD2	CSVDAPNVLAGGSYNEQFF	TGCAGCGTTGATGCCCCCAACGTTCTAGCGGGAGGATCCTACAATGAGCAGTTCTTC
few	TRBJ2-3	TRBV6-7	TRBD2	CASSYSWRGGPDTQYF	TGTGCCAGCAGTTACTCGTGGCGGGGGGGCCCAGATACGCAGTATTTT
few	TRBJ1-2	TRBV7-2	-	CASSLYVRANYGYTF	TGTGCCAGCAGCTTATATGTCAGGGCTAACTATGGCTACACCTTC
few	TRBJ1-5	TRBV28	-	CASVFGASGIGNQPQHF	TGTGCCAGCGTTTTCGGGGCAAGCGGGATAGGCAATCAGCCCCAGCATTTT
few	TRBJ1-1	TRBV3-1	TRBD1	CASSQDLGQGAEAFF	TGTGCCAGCAGCCAAGATCTGGGACAGGGGGCTGAAGCTTTCTTT
-	TRBJ2-7	TRBV9	-	CASSGGPSLTYEQYF	TGTGCCAGCAGCGGAGGACCGTCCCTAACCTACGAGCAGTACTTC
-	TRBJ2-1	TRBV30	-	CAWSPLPGVYEQFF	TGTGCCTGGAGTCCACTTCCCGGGGTCTATGAGCAGTTCTTC
few	TRBJ1-1	TRBV20-1	-	CSARQQGNTEAFF	TGCAGTGCTAGGCAACAGGGGAACACTGAAGCTTTCTTT
once	TRBJ1-1	TRBV7-2	-	CASSPQRSMNTEAFF	TGTGCCAGCAGCCCGCAGCGTTCCATGAACACTGAAGCTTTCTTT
-	TRBJ2-3	TRBV11-2	TRBD2	CASSLQAGGPSDTQYF	TGTGCCAGCAGCTTGCAAGCGGGGGGGCCGTCAGATACGCAGTATTTT
-	TRBJ1-3	TRBV29-1	-	CSVEGQSSGNTIYF	TGCAGCGTTGAAGGACAGAGCTCTGGAAACACCATATATTTT
-	TRBJ2-1	TRBV10-3	-	CADPTEQFF	TGTGCTGACCCCACTGAGCAGTTCTTC
few	TRBJ2-5	TRBV3-1	-	CASSLQGRVGETQYF	TGTGCCAGCAGCCTCCAGGGTAGGGTCGGGGAGACCCAGTACTTC
few	TRBJ2-1	TRBV20-1	TRBD2	CSARDPSGSFNEQFF	TGCAGTGCTAGAGATCCTAGCGGGAGTTTCAATGAGCAGTTCTTC
-	TRBJ2-4	TRBV20-1	-	CSASRAPYEQDF	TGCAGTGCTAGCCGAGCACCCTACGAGCAGGACTTC
-	TRBJ2-3	TRBV20-1	-	CSAGNGGSGTDTQYF	TGCAGTGCCGGCAACGGGGGATCTGGCACAGATACGCAGTATTTT
-	TRBJ2-1	TRBV20-1	TRBD2	CSARSPGLGEYNEQFF	TGCAGTGCTAGGTCACCGGGACTAGGTGAATACAATGAGCAGTTCTTC
once	TRBJ2-7	TRBV29-1	TRBD2	CSVRGGPSYEQYF	TGCAGCGTGCGGGGGGGCCCGTCCTACGAGCAGTACTTC
-	TRBJ2-7	TRBV6-5	TRBD2	CASSYSGLAGEQYF	TGTGCCAGCAGTTACTCGGGACTAGCGGGCGAGCAGTACTTC
-	TRBJ2-1	TRBV12-3/TRBV12-4	-	CASRARAGHLLYNEQFF	TGTGCCAGCAGGGCTCGTGCCGGACACCTCCTGTACAATGAGCAGTTCTTC
-	TRBJ2-2	TRBV5-1	-	CASSFDGIRELFF	TGCGCCAGCAGCTTTGACGGGATCAGGGAGCTGTTTTTT